What follows describes a single TCR beta chain. The V end lost 3 bases, the J end lost 5 bases, and 23 bases lay between the germline ends. This CDR3 contains 19 residues. Original methodology: Amplification from reference gene primers served as the basis for estimated nucleated cell counts. Sequencing was performed with immunoSEQ multiplex PCR; in TCRdb, only in-frame clones are kept and a portion is missing. D and trimming were read from the DNA, whereas the V and J calls and clone size are those reported in that table. The sample shows some 60,000 clones, around 87% of them seen only once. These data belong to a study of blood T cell repertoires in COVID-19. Study summary: Nucleic acid was either cDNA or gDNA, and it came from T cells, B-cell-depleted T cells, or PBMCs.

Material for sequencing was peripheral blood. J is TRBJ1-6 and V is TRBV23-1, with D unclear. TRBV23-1 belongs to the ORF category, with a function that is uncertain. This TCR was sampled from a human donor with active COVID-19. The donor label of this sample is uncertain. The CDR3 is CASSHQQSLLSPNNSPLHF. Here the CDR3 DNA reads TGCGCCAGCAGTCATCAACAGAGCCTTTTATCCCCAAATAATTCACCCCTCCACTTT.